This TCR beta chain derives from a study of blood T cell repertoires in COVID-19. The assay was immunoSEQ multiplex PCR, and TCRdb's table has in-frame clones only and misses some. Of approximately 240,000 clones listed, 75% to 90% are singletons. The CDR3 consists of 20 residues. CDR1 is MNHNS and CDR2 is SASEGT in the germline V gene. The V segment lost 4 bases and the J segment 4 bases; nucleotides outside the gene matches: 22. The origin of this receptor is a woman in her thirties with acute COVID-19. The sample comprised PBMCs or T cells enriched from blood (not recorded which). The chain joins TRBV6-1 to TRBJ1-1; 9 bases map to TRBD1. The CDR3 nucleotides are TGTGCCAGCAGTGGTTTTGTTTTTGGCGGACAGGGGTTTCGGGGCACTGAAGCTTTCTTT. It encodes CASSGFVFGGQGFRGTEAFF.